This passage covers 25 T cell receptor beta chains from one sample sequenced in a study of PD-1 blockade in classical Hodgkin lymphoma. The method was immunoSEQ multiplex PCR; TCRdb's version includes in-frame clones alone and lacks a portion of them. The sample contains over 10,000 clones, 85% to 90% of which appear only once. Every one of the patients relapsed after autologous stem cell transplantation (brentuximab vedotin exposure was variable). The input for sequencing was peripheral blood mononuclear cells (PBMCs), taken at baseline. Receptors were obtained from a human donor with classical Hodgkin lymphoma.

A single count supports this clone. The chain is built from TRBV5-6 and TRBJ1-2; D unresolved. This CDR3 contains 14 residues. Germline V gives CDR1 SGHDT, CDR2 YYEEEE. Trimming removed 0 bases from V and 7 bases from J, with 13 bases in between. The CDR3: CASSLAQGWGGYTF. The DNA for the CDR3 is TGTGCCAGCAGCTTGGCCCAAGGTTGGGGTGGCTACACCTTC.

J is TRBJ1-1 and V is TRBV7-3; possible D gene TRBD1, 6 bases. In germline, CDR1 is SGHTA, CDR2 FQGTGA. The V and J ends lost 2 bases and 0 bases respectively, with 16 bases between them. The CDR3 has 17 amino acids. The CDR3 DNA is TGTGCCAGCAGCTTAGCGCAGTTGGGACACTTGAACACTGAAGCTTTCTTT. Residues: CASSLAQLGHLNTEAFF.

The chain is built from TRBV7-9 and TRBJ2-3; 7 nucleotides match TRBD1. V lost 2 bases and J lost 0; bases outside the gene matches: 5. There are 16 residues in the CDR3. CDR1 is SEHNR and CDR2 is FQNEAQ in the germline V gene (reference sequence). This CDR3 is CASSLPGQFSTDTQYF. DNA for the CDR3: TGTGCCAGCAGCTTACCGGGACAGTTTAGCACAGATACGCAGTATTTT.

The chain couples TRBV11-2 to TRBJ2-4; 8 bases line up with TRBD2. The germline V gene encodes CDR1 SGHAT and CDR2 FQNNGV. V dropped 3 bases and J dropped 2; count of bases not matched to a gene: 6. The CDR3 sequence is 16 residues long. CDR3 in amino acids: CASSLSGSGSKNIQYF. The DNA of the CDR3 is TGTGCCAGCAGCTTGAGCGGGAGTGGGTCCAAAAACATTCAGTACTTC. The full variable domain, in which reference TRBV11-2 and TRBJ2-4 provide the parts outside the CDR3, is EAGVAQSPRYKIIEKRQSVAFWCNPISGHATLYWYQQILGQGPKLLIQFQNNGVVDDSQLPKDRFSAERLKGVDSTLKIQPAKLEDSAVYLCASSLSGSGSKNIQYFGAGTRLSVL.

Only one count was recorded for this clone. The chain recombines TRBV19 with TRBJ2-1; TRBD1 agrees at 12 bases. Germline values: CDR1 LNHDA, CDR2 SQIVND (reference sequence). The CDR3 totals 14 residues. V shed 4 bases, J shed 9 bases, and the junction held 4 bases outside the gene matches. CDR3 residues: CASSRDRGLGEQFF. CDR3 DNA: TGTGCCAGTAGTAGGGACAGGGGGCTGGGTGAGCAGTTCTTC.

The V and J genes are TRBV18 and TRBJ2-5, with 8 bases aligning to TRBD2. The trim removed 6 bases at V and 4 bases at J, leaving 13 bases unmatched. Per the germline V gene, CDR1 is KGHSH and CDR2 is LQKENI. The CDR3 consists of 16 residues. CDR3 loop: CASSYIAGRSRETQYF. The CDR3 DNA sequence: TGTGCCAGCTCGTATATAGCGGGAAGATCTCGAGAGACCCAGTACTTC.

The table lists this clone with a count of one. This chain joins TRBV6-1 and TRBJ2-7; no clear D. Trimming stripped 4 bases from V and 4 bases from J, with 14 bases between. The CDR3 extends over 14 amino acids. CDR1 MNHNS and CDR2 SASEGT come from the germline V gene. The CDR3 protein is CASSGRWKSYEQYF. The CDR3 DNA reads TGTGCCAGCAGTGGTCGGTGGAAATCGTACGAGCAGTACTTC.

The chain is built from TRBV18 and TRBJ2-3; 12 bases line up with TRBD1. The CDR3 has 15 amino acids. V dropped 3 bases and J dropped 5; count of bases not matched to a gene: 3. Germline CDR1 KGHSH, CDR2 LQKENI. CDR3 DNA: TGTGCCAGCTCACCCGGGACAGGGGGCGAAGATACGCAGTATTTT. Its protein product is CASSPGTGGEDTQYF.

The CDR3 DNA reads TGTGCCAGCAGCCTAAATGGGGGTCAGGCGGGCACAGATACGCAGTATTTT. Its translation is CASSLNGGQAGTDTQYF. This chain uses TRBV4-2 with TRBJ2-3; D possibly matches TRBD1 or TRBD2 (5 bases each). Germline V CDR1 and CDR2: LGHNA, YNFKEQ. The CDR3 is made up of 17 amino acids. V lost 4 bases and J lost 1, with 18 bases in between.

This clone was seen just once. The chain employs TRBV7-9 and TRBJ2-1; 7 bases fit TRBD1. This CDR3 is 16 amino acids long. Germline V gene lookup returns CDR1 SEHNR and CDR2 FQNEAQ (reference sequence). Trimming cost V 1 base and J 0 bases; bases outside gene matches: 3. CDR3 protein: CASSLDRGFSYNEQFF. As DNA, the CDR3 is TGTGCCAGCAGCTTAGACAGGGGATTCTCCTACAATGAGCAGTTCTTC.

The V and J genes are TRBV4-1 and TRBJ2-5; D uncertain. Germline values: CDR1 MGHRA, CDR2 YSYEKL. V was shortened by 2 bases and J by 3 bases, with 13 bases between the two germline ends. The length of the CDR3 is 15 residues. CDR3 nucleotides: TGCGCCAGCAGCCAAAAGTTGTCCTTTAAAGAGACCCAGTACTTC. Translated: CASSQKLSFKETQYF.

This chain connects TRBV18 to TRBJ1-1; 9 bases map to TRBD1. In germline, CDR1 is KGHSH, CDR2 LQKENI. J gave up 6 bases and V 6 bases, and 14 bases lay outside the gene matches. This CDR3 is built from 16 residues. The chain's CDR3 is CASSPVWGQGSSEAFF. The CDR3 coding sequence is TGTGCCAGCTCTCCAGTCTGGGGACAGGGTTCGTCTGAAGCTTTCTTT.

The genes are TRBV6-5 and TRBJ1-5; 8 bases are shared with TRBD1. J gave up 3 bases and V 6 bases, and 1 base lay outside the gene matches. Per the germline V gene, CDR1 is MNHEY and CDR2 is SVGAGI. This CDR3 contains 13 residues. The CDR3 DNA sequence: TGTGCCAGCAGGGGACAGGCCAATCAGCCCCAGCATTTT. Translating it yields CASRGQANQPQHF.

The chain carries TRBV13 and TRBJ1-1; D is unresolved. The V end lost 5 bases, the J end lost 5 bases, and 6 bases lay between the germline ends. Germline V CDR1 and CDR2: PRHDT, FYEKMQ (reference sequence). The CDR3 length is 11 residues. The CDR3 nucleotides read TGTGCCAGCAGCCCAACGACTGAAGCTTTCTTT. Translating it yields CASSPTTEAFF.

The chain recombines TRBV10-3 with TRBJ2-7; the D is unclear. The V and J ends lost 2 bases and 0 bases respectively, with 8 bases between them. CDR3 length: 14 residues. The germline V gene has CDR1 ENHRY and CDR2 SYGVKD. The CDR3 loop is CAISETPVSYEQYF. Here the CDR3 DNA reads TGTGCCATCAGTGAGACCCCTGTCTCCTACGAGCAGTACTTC.

The chain is built from TRBV27 and TRBJ2-7; no reliable D call. CDR3 size: 13 residues. V lost 3 bases, J lost 0 bases, and 6 bases lay in between. Germline CDR1 MNHEY, CDR2 SMNVEV (reference sequence). The CDR3 DNA reads as TGTGCCAGCAGTTTGCAATTCTCCTACGAGCAGTACTTC. This gives the protein CASSLQFSYEQYF.

This chain links TRBV6-1 with TRBJ1-1; tentatively, D is TRBD1 (6 bases). Germline V gives CDR1 MNHNS, CDR2 SASEGT. This CDR3 is 13 amino acids long. Trimming stripped 1 base from V and 4 bases from J, with 7 bases between. Here the CDR3 DNA reads TGTGCCAGCAGTGAAGAACAGGGCACTGAAGCTTTCTTT. Amino acid sequence: CASSEEQGTEAFF.

The chain recombines TRBV30 with TRBJ2-1; D ambiguous. V was trimmed by 4 bases and J by 2 bases, leaving 6 bases between them. The germline V gene has CDR1 GTSNPN and CDR2 SVGIG (reference sequence). CDR3 length equals 12 residues. In DNA, the CDR3 is TGTGCCTGGACCGCCGCCTACAATGAGCAGTTCTTC. Translation: CAWTAAYNEQFF.

Within the sample, this clone is medium-sized. V gene TRBV5-1 combines with J gene TRBJ2-1, with D hard to call. With 6 bases removed from V and 3 bases from J, the gap between germline ends came to 13 bases. This CDR3 contains 14 residues. In germline, CDR1 is SGHRS, CDR2 YFSETQ. This CDR3 reads CASTPELFYNEQFF. The CDR3, as DNA: TGCGCCAGCACCCCGGAACTGTTCTACAATGAGCAGTTCTTC.

The chain combines TRBV28 with TRBJ2-7, with a tentative D call TRBD1 (5 bases). Per the germline V gene, CDR1 is MDHEN and CDR2 is SYDVKM. V lost 10 bases and J lost 6, with 16 bases in between. The CDR3 has 12 amino acids. The CDR3 sequence is CAICLDMGEQYF. In DNA, the CDR3 is TGTGCCATCTGCTTGGACATGGGCGAGCAGTACTTC.

This clone was found once. The gene calls are TRBV10-3 and TRBJ2-1; D may be TRBD2 (5 bases). Looked up from germline, CDR1 is ENHRY and CDR2 is SYGVKD. V lost 3 bases to trimming and J lost 0 bases, with 12 bases between them. CDR3 size: 16 residues. CDR3 amino acids: CAISDPRGGSYNEQFF. The CDR3 DNA sequence: TGTGCCATCAGTGATCCCCGAGGAGGCTCCTACAATGAGCAGTTCTTC.

The CDR3 region has the DNA TGTGCCAGCAGCCCCGGGGGGCAGAGACGCCGAGGCTACACCTTC. Residues: CASSPGGQRRRGYTF. The chain has TRBV11-2 and TRBJ1-2; D possibly corresponds to TRBD1 (6 bases). CDR1 is SGHAT, CDR2 FQNNGV, per germline. Trimming left V 5 bases short and J 8 bases short, with 21 bases between. This CDR3 spans 15 amino acids.

The chain recombines TRBV6-5 with TRBJ1-2; unclear D gene. The CDR3 loop spans 14 amino acids. Germline loops: CDR1 MNHEY, CDR2 SVGAGI. The V end lost 0 bases, the J end lost 8 bases, and 13 bases lay between the germline ends. This CDR3 reads CASSYSFSGGGYTF. CDR3 in DNA: TGTGCCAGCAGTTACTCGTTTTCAGGAGGCGGCTACACCTTC.

Concerning this clone: No DNA is shown, since the ends of the CDR3 on it are uncertain; the CDR3 is the one TCRdb lists. The chain joins TRBV27 to TRBJ2-1; TRBD2 is taken as the D call from the table, unchecked against the DNA. The CDR3 is made up of 15 amino acids, end residues included. Germline CDR1 is MNHEY and CDR2 is SMNVEV (reference sequence). The CDR3 spells CASSSSGPRNNEQFF.

This chain uses TRBV2 with TRBJ2-3; 7 nucleotides line up with TRBD1. V lost 6 bases and J lost 5; bases outside the gene matches: 5. The CDR3 sequence is 13 residues long. Germline V gene data show CDR1 as SNHLY and CDR2 as FYNNEI. CDR3 DNA: TGTGCCAGCAGAGGGACAGTGGGAGATACGCAGTATTTT. Its translation: CASRGTVGDTQYF. The variable domain in full, with the rest retrieved from reference TRBV2 and TRBJ2-3, is EPEVTQTPSHQVTQMGQEVILRCVPISNHLYFYWYRQILGQKVEFLVSFYNNEISEKSEIFDDQFSVERPDGSNFTLKIRSTKLEDSAMYFCASRGTVGDTQYFGPGTRLTVL.